This T cell receptor beta chain was captured in a study of blood T cell repertoires in COVID-19. Study in general: There were acute and convalescent COVID-19 samples, and they came from the United States, Italy and Spain.

V shed 5 bases and J shed 3 bases, with 10 bases lying between them. CDR1 and CDR2 from the germline V gene are GTSNPN and SVGIG (reference sequence). The CDR3 loop spans 13 amino acids. Measured with immunoSEQ multiplex PCR; TCRdb has only the in-frame clones, and not every one. The sample lists 300,000 to 350,000 clones, around 80% occurring once. The chain is built from TRBV30 and TRBJ1-4, with a tentative D call TRBD1 (5 bases). The TCR was taken from a man aged 25 to 40 with active or convalescent COVID-19. The sequencing sample was made of peripheral blood. CDR3 loop: CAWSGLPNEKLFF. CDR3 in DNA: TGTGCCTGGTCGGGACTCCCTAATGAAAAACTGTTTTTT.